The 18 T cell receptor beta chains listed next were all sequenced from one sample in a study of T cell responses to AZD1222 COVID-19 vaccine. Clones were sequenced by immunoSEQ multiplex PCR, and TCRdb holds only the in-frame ones, with some missing. The table includes about 160,000 clones, around 90% detected once. This specimen consisted of peripheral blood, obtained 28 days after the second AZD1222 dose. The receptors stem from an adult who received the AZD1222 COVID-19 vaccine.

This chain uses TRBV7-3 with TRBJ2-1; TRBD2 aligns across 9 bases. The ends lost 9 bases at V and 4 bases at J; junction bases unmatched: 10. The germline V gene has CDR1 SGHTA and CDR2 FQGTGA. The CDR3 runs 15 residues. Written as DNA, the CDR3 is TGTGCCAGGGAGGTAGCGGGGGAGATATACAATGAGCAGTTCTTC. Protein sequence: CAREVAGEIYNEQFF.

The CDR3 loop is CASSEAAGKGFYTEAFF. CDR3 DNA: TGTGCCAGCAGTGAAGCGGCAGGGAAGGGTTTTTACACTGAAGCTTTCTTT. V gene TRBV2 combines with J gene TRBJ1-1; perhaps TRBD1 as D (5 bases). Trimming took off 0 bases at V and 3 bases at J, with 17 bases between the two ends. Looked up from germline, CDR1 is SNHLY and CDR2 is FYNNEI. This CDR3 has 17 residues.

This chain connects TRBV3-1 (or the pseudogene TRBV3-2) to TRBJ1-2; D is uncertain. Looked up from germline, CDR1 is LGHDT and CDR2 is YNNKEL (reference sequence). Trimming removed 1 base from V and 6 bases from J, with 15 bases in between. The CDR3 length is 15 residues. In DNA, the CDR3 is TGTGCCAGCAGCCAAGCGGCGGTAGTAACAAATGGCTACACCTTC. Protein: CASSQAAVVTNGYTF.

This clone occurred once. V usage is TRBV27 and J usage is TRBJ1-6; D is ambiguous. Trimming took off 3 bases at V and 10 bases at J, with 19 bases between the two ends. Germline CDR1 reads MNHEY; CDR2 reads SMNVEV (reference sequence). The CDR3 is 16 residues long. The DNA of the CDR3 is TGTGCCAGCAGTTTGGTGGGTGATGAAAGTTTGTCACCCCTCCACTTT. Its protein is CASSLVGDESLSPLHF.

For the CDR3, the DNA is TGTGCCATCAGTGAGTCCCTAGCGGCCAATGAGCAGTTCTTC. It translates to CAISESLAANEQFF. The rearrangement uses TRBV10-3 and TRBJ2-1; TRBD2 matches 7 bases. V trimming: 0 bases; J trimming: 6 bases; junction bases outside the gene matches: 2. This CDR3 is built from 14 residues. CDR1 is ENHRY and CDR2 is SYGVKD in the germline V gene.

This clone was detected only once. This sequence joins TRBV6-5 and TRBJ1-3; no definite D call. The CDR3 contains 15 residues. V was shortened by 5 bases and J by 0 bases, with 11 bases between the two germline ends. The germline V gene encodes CDR1 MNHEY and CDR2 SVGAGI. DNA of the CDR3: TGTGCCAGCAGTATACCTTTGGCCTCTGGAAACACCATATATTTT. Translating it yields CASSIPLASGNTIYF.

The CDR3 reads CASSQTPVLGYTF. The CDR3 DNA sequence: TGTGCCAGCAGCCAAACACCCGTCCTTGGCTACACCTTC. The gene calls are TRBV4-2 and TRBJ1-2, with D hard to call. This CDR3 region has 13 residues. Deletions cut 2 bases from V and 7 bases from J, with 11 bases between. The germline V gene has CDR1 LGHNA and CDR2 YNFKEQ.

This rearrangement joins TRBV29-1 to TRBJ2-3; D could derive from TRBD1 or TRBD2 (5 bases each). The length of the CDR3 is 14 residues. Germline values: CDR1 SQVTM, CDR2 ANQGSEA. Trimming removed 4 bases at V and 2 bases at J, with 13 bases between. This CDR3 is CSVVGVSFTDTQYF. The CDR3 coding sequence is TGCAGCGTTGTGGGGGTATCATTCACAGATACGCAGTATTTT.

The chain links TRBV10-3 to TRBJ2-7; 10 nucleotides match TRBD1. The germline CDR1 and CDR2 sequences are ENHRY and SYGVKD. This CDR3 is 14 amino acids long. V lost 8 bases to trimming and J lost 2 bases; unmatched junction nucleotides: 6. The CDR3 protein is CAIGGTGDAYEQYF. The DNA for the CDR3 is TGTGCCATCGGGGGGACAGGGGACGCCTACGAGCAGTACTTC.

The V gene is TRBV10-3, the J gene TRBJ1-3, with D unresolved. Between the trimmed V and J ends, which lost 4 bases and 0 bases, there was a span of 10 bases. Germline assignment: CDR1 ENHRY and CDR2 SYGVKD. This CDR3 has 15 amino acids. The CDR3 sequence is CAISGVPRSGNTIYF. CDR3 nucleotide sequence: TGTGCCATCAGTGGGGTCCCTCGCTCTGGAAACACCATATATTTT.

This chain joins TRBV3-1 (or the pseudogene TRBV3-2) and TRBJ2-5; D ambiguous. Trimming removed 1 base from V and 4 bases from J, with 4 bases in between. Germline V CDR1 and CDR2: LGHDT, YNNKEL (reference sequence). CDR3 length equals 12 residues. The CDR3 loop is CASSQVGETQYF. For the CDR3, the DNA is TGTGCCAGCAGCCAAGTCGGAGAGACCCAGTACTTC.

The count of this clone is one. The rearrangement uses TRBV27 and TRBJ2-1, with D uncertain. Trimming shortened V by 5 bases and J by 3 bases, and 2 bases separated the two germline ends. This CDR3 is built from 11 residues. Germline V gene sequence: CDR1 MNHEY, CDR2 SMNVEV (reference sequence). The CDR3 protein is CASSNYNEQFF. In DNA form, the CDR3 reads TGTGCCAGCAGTAACTACAATGAGCAGTTCTTC.

The chain joins TRBV4-1 to TRBJ1-2; D perhaps matches TRBD1 (5 bases). Trimming removed 0 bases from V and 4 bases from J, with 12 bases in between. Germline V gene data show CDR1 as MGHRA and CDR2 as YSYEKL. The CDR3 length is 15 residues. CDR3 in amino acids: CASSQDLNRIYGYTF. CDR3 DNA sequence: TGCGCCAGCAGCCAAGATTTGAACAGGATCTATGGCTACACCTTC.

The CDR3 DNA reads as TGCGCCAGCAGTGAGGTAGCGGGGGGCCCCGAGGGGGGCAATGAGCAGTTCTTC. This gives the protein CASSEVAGGPEGGNEQFF. V and J are TRBV10-1 and TRBJ2-1; 10 bases align to TRBD2. Trimming cost V 2 bases and J 6 bases; bases outside gene matches: 13. CDR3 length equals 18 residues. Per germline, CDR1 WNHNN and CDR2 SYGVQD (reference sequence).

This chain connects TRBV10-3 to TRBJ1-2; 8 bases are a match to TRBD1. Germline CDR1 ENHRY, CDR2 SYGVKD. This CDR3 comprises 15 residues. V shed 7 bases and J 5 bases; nucleotides not matched to a gene: 12. The CDR3 DNA reads TGTGCCATCACTGACAGACAGGGGAACAGTTATGGCTACACCTTC. Translating gives CAITDRQGNSYGYTF.

This chain uses TRBV5-1 with TRBJ2-3; possibly TRBD1 or TRBD2 for D (6 bases each). With 7 bases removed from V and 2 bases from J, the gap between germline ends came to 14 bases. CDR1 is SGHRS and CDR2 is YFSETQ in the germline V gene. The CDR3 spans 14 residues. This chain's CDR3 is CASGVGGVTDTQYF. The DNA for the CDR3 is TGCGCCAGCGGGGTCGGGGGCGTCACAGATACGCAGTATTTT.

The chain has TRBV7-2 and TRBJ2-7; tentative D call: TRBD2 (7 bases). Trimming cost V 2 bases and J 3 bases, with 11 bases left between them. The CDR3 consists of 14 residues. The V gene's germline CDR1 is SGHTA and CDR2 FQGNSA. In DNA form, the CDR3 reads TGTGCCAGCAGCTTAAGGGGGGGACACTACGAGCAGTACTTC. This sequence encodes CASSLRGGHYEQYF.

V is TRBV12-5 and J is TRBJ1-2; D call uncertain. The ends were cut back, 3 bases at V and 5 bases at J, with 19 bases in the middle. Germline values: CDR1 LGHNT, CDR2 FRNRAP. This CDR3 comprises 16 residues. CDR3 nucleotides: TGTGCTAGTGGTTTTCCCGGGGAGGCTACCACTTATGGCTACACCTTC. Translated, it gives CASGFPGEATTYGYTF.